The table lists the clone carrying this T cell receptor (beta chain) with a count of one. Its antigen is as yet unknown. Profiled with immunoSEQ multiplex PCR; TCRdb holds only in-frame clones, not every one. The table includes under 15,000 clones, 83% detected once. These data are taken from a study of PD-1 blockade in classical Hodgkin lymphoma. About the research overall: Each patient was given nivolumab 3 mg/kg through a vein every 2 weeks.

Each patient experienced a relapse that followed autologous stem cell transplantation, and brentuximab vedotin exposure varied. The study, taken as a whole, reports: At baseline, newly diagnosed patients reportedly showed less TCR diversity than healthy donors.

The CDR3 loop spans 18 amino acids. V was pared by 5 bases and J by 0 bases, with 13 bases of the junction left unmatched. The germline V gene encodes CDR1 SGHVS and CDR2 FQNEAQ. This chain joins TRBV7-8 and TRBJ1-1; 9 bases are shared with TRBD1. The source was peripheral blood mononuclear cells (PBMCs), collected at baseline. The source is a human donor with classical Hodgkin lymphoma. The CDR3, as DNA: TGTGCCAGCAGCCGACAACAGGGGGCGGATAGGGTGAACACTGAAGCTTTCTTT. Amino acids: CASSRQQGADRVNTEAFF.